The next 28 T cell receptor beta chains were all read from a single sample in a study of T-cell reconstitution after alpha-beta-depleted transplantation in children. During its preparation, the TCRbeta library received unique molecular identifiers. In TCRdb, the PCR reads were re-called with MiXCR into one record per CDR3 protein. The table records about 830,000 distinct CDR3 sequences, 15% to 20% of them present only once. The specimen comprised PBMCs, mostly from graft donor cells, sampled 360 days after TCRalphabeta/CD19-depleted stem cell transplant. The receptor source for this set is a male patient aged 10-17 years who had a stem cell transplant for acute lymphoblastic leukemia, so the T cells may come from the graft donor.

This clonotype has a count of ten or more. The chain carries TRBV12-3 or TRBV12-4 and TRBJ2-7; 7 nucleotides align to TRBD2. V gave up 1 base and J gave up 5 bases; unmatched junction bases: 2. CDR3 size: 13 residues. In DNA form, the CDR3 reads TGTGCCAGCAGTTTAGGGGGGGGGGACGAGCAGTACTTC. It codes for CASSLGGGDEQYF.

The CDR3 DNA sequence: TGTGCCAGCAGCCAAGATTTGGCTAGCGGGATCTACGAGCAGTACTTC. Protein: CASSQDLASGIYEQYF. This sequence joins TRBV3-1 and TRBJ2-7; TRBD2 matches 9 bases. V was clipped by 0 bases and J by 3 bases; unmatched bases: 6. The CDR3 totals 16 residues. From germline, CDR1 is LGHDT and CDR2 YNNKEL (reference sequence).

The chain has TRBV5-1 and TRBJ2-6, with D perhaps matching TRBD1 or TRBD2 (5 bases each). The length of the CDR3 is 19 residues. Deletions cut 3 bases from V and 1 base from J, with 20 bases between. In germline, CDR1 is SGHRS, CDR2 YFSETQ. CDR3 sequence: CASSWADPGRTSGANVLTF. The CDR3 DNA is TGCGCCAGCAGCTGGGCAGATCCGGGACGGACTTCTGGGGCCAACGTCCTGACTTTC.

V usage is TRBV3-1 and J usage is TRBJ2-3; no reliable D call. Germline assignment: CDR1 LGHDT and CDR2 YNNKEL (reference sequence). The CDR3 is 12 amino acids. V lost 7 bases and J lost 6, with 11 bases in between. CDR3 nucleotides: TGTGCCAGCACTATCGGTGGGGATACGCAGTATTTT. Encoded protein: CASTIGGDTQYF.

The V and J genes are TRBV11-2 and TRBJ1-1; tentatively, D is TRBD1 (5 bases). This CDR3 has 23 residues. Trimming stripped 1 base from V and 0 bases from J, with 33 bases between. Looked up from germline, CDR1 is SGHAT and CDR2 is FQNNGV. CDR3 sequence (DNA): TGTGCCAGCAGCTTAGGTCTATGGGGGTCGCGGAACATAAAGAATAAAATGAACACTGAAGCTTTCTTT. It specifies CASSLGLWGSRNIKNKMNTEAFF.

This clonotype was detected only a few times. The chain employs TRBV12-3 or TRBV12-4 and TRBJ2-5; TRBD2 matches at 10 bases. With 2 bases clipped from V and 4 bases from J, the junction kept 16 bases outside the gene matches. This CDR3 has 19 residues. CDR3: CASSLREQAGGGLRETQYF. CDR3 DNA sequence: TGTGCCAGCAGTTTAAGGGAACAAGCGGGAGGGGGGTTGAGAGAGACCCAGTACTTC.

The rearrangement uses TRBV25-1 and TRBJ2-7, with D possibly being TRBD1 (6 bases). CDR3 size: 11 residues. Germline-derived CDR1 and CDR2 are MGHDK and SYGVNS. V lost 4 bases and J lost 7, with 8 bases in between. This chain's CDR3 is CASSGGTEQYF. The DNA for the CDR3 is TGTGCCAGCAGTGGGGGGACAGAGCAGTACTTC.

This clonotype has just a few counts. The chain is built from TRBV7-3 and TRBJ2-1, with 12 bases fitting TRBD2. The CDR3 loop spans 18 amino acids. Germline V gene data show CDR1 as SGHTA and CDR2 as FQGTGA. V was clipped by 5 bases and J by 8 bases; unmatched bases: 16. The CDR3 is CASSLAGLAGGFFYEQFF. The CDR3 region has the DNA TGTGCCAGCAGCCTAGCGGGTCTAGCGGGAGGGTTTTTTTATGAGCAGTTCTTC. The variable domain in full, with the rest retrieved from reference TRBV7-3 and TRBJ2-1, is GAGVSQTPSNKVTEKGKYVELRCDPISGHTALYWYRQSLGQGPEFLIYFQGTGAADDSGLPNDRFFAVRPEGSVSTLKIQRTERGDSAVYLCASSLAGLAGGFFYEQFFGPGTRLTVL.

This clonotype was detected only a few times. The rearrangement uses TRBV27 and TRBJ2-5; 9 nucleotides agree with TRBD1. This CDR3 is built from 13 residues. Germline V gives CDR1 MNHEY, CDR2 SMNVEV (reference sequence). The V gene end was trimmed by 5 bases and the J gene end by 7 bases; junction bases not matched to a gene: 5. Here the CDR3 DNA reads TGTGCCAGCAGTCCTACAGGGGGCAGGACCCAGTACTTC. Translation: CASSPTGGRTQYF.

The sample holds a few counts of this clonotype. The V call is TRBV2, the J call TRBJ2-7, with TRBD1 matching 7 bases. CDR1 and CDR2 (germline): SNHLY, FYNNEI. CDR3 length equals 12 residues. The ends lost 6 bases at V and 3 bases at J; junction bases unmatched: 2. DNA of the CDR3: TGTGCCAGCAGGGGACAGTTCTACGAGCAGTACTTC. Residues: CASRGQFYEQYF.

This chain links TRBV7-9 with TRBJ1-2; TRBD1 agrees at 7 bases. Germline assignment: CDR1 SEHNR and CDR2 FQNEAQ (reference sequence). The CDR3 has 13 amino acids. V lost 5 bases, J lost 7 bases, and 7 bases stayed unmatched. CDR3 DNA sequence: TGTGCCAGCAGCCTTGGGACAGACCCTGGCTACACCTTC. As protein: CASSLGTDPGYTF.

This clonotype was picked up many times. The chain couples TRBV4-2 to TRBJ2-1, with 10 bases identical to TRBD2. Germline V gene sequence: CDR1 LGHNA, CDR2 YNFKEQ. Trimming took 0 bases from V and 0 from J; bases not matched to a gene: 2. This CDR3 is 17 amino acids long. This CDR3 reads CASSQDLAGVSYNEQFF. CDR3 nucleotides: TGTGCCAGCAGCCAAGATCTAGCGGGAGTCTCCTACAATGAGCAGTTCTTC.

Only a few counts were recorded for this clonotype. This chain uses TRBV20-1 with TRBJ2-1; tentative D call: TRBD2 (5 bases). This CDR3 is built from 15 residues. V lost 0 bases, J lost 4 bases, and 13 bases lay in between. Germline CDR1 DFQATT, CDR2 SNEGSKA (reference sequence). The CDR3 coding sequence is TGCAGTGCTAGAGATCAGGCCCCGGGGTACAATGAGCAGTTCTTC. It translates to CSARDQAPGYNEQFF.

This clonotype came up many times. The genes are TRBV7-8 and TRBJ2-7; D ambiguous. The germline V and J ends were trimmed by 5 bases and 5 bases, with 7 bases remaining between them. This CDR3 contains 11 residues. CDR1 and CDR2 from the germline V gene are SGHVS and FQNEAQ. For the CDR3, the DNA is TGTGCCAGCAGCACACCCGACGAGCAGTACTTC. Amino acid sequence: CASSTPDEQYF.

The chain links TRBV2 to TRBJ1-5; D may be TRBD1 (6 bases). CDR3 size: 12 residues. The V and J ends lost 7 bases and 7 bases respectively, with 11 bases between them. Germline values: CDR1 SNHLY, CDR2 FYNNEI. CDR3 nucleotides: TGTGCCAGCAAGGGGGAAGGGCAGCCCCAGCATTTT. Its translation is CASKGEGQPQHF.

The chain employs TRBV4-1 and TRBJ2-1, with D perhaps TRBD1 or TRBD2 (5 bases each). V was shortened by 4 bases and J by 9 bases, with 13 bases between the two germline ends. Germline values: CDR1 MGHRA, CDR2 YSYEKL. CDR3 length equals 13 residues. This chain's CDR3 is CASSPRDRTEQFF. The CDR3 DNA reads TGCGCCAGCAGCCCCCGGGACCGCACTGAGCAGTTCTTC.

This chain uses TRBV25-1 with TRBJ2-7; perhaps TRBD1 as D (6 bases). The germline V gene has CDR1 MGHDK and CDR2 SYGVNS. The V end lost 3 bases, the J end lost 2 bases, and 14 bases lay between the germline ends. The CDR3 runs to 15 residues. CDR3 in amino acids: CASSDSDRFAYEQYF. In DNA, the CDR3 is TGTGCCAGCAGTGACTCGGACAGATTCGCCTACGAGCAGTACTTC.

This clonotype occurred many times. The chain uses TRBV7-6 and TRBJ1-1; a possible D gene is TRBD1 (5 bases). This CDR3 is 15 amino acids long. In germline, CDR1 is SGHVS, CDR2 FNYEAQ. V was clipped by 5 bases and J by 0 bases, with 13 bases between them. CDR3 coding DNA: TGTGCCAGCAGCAAAAGACAGAATTTGAACACTGAAGCTTTCTTT. Its protein is CASSKRQNLNTEAFF.

This clonotype has only a few counts. The rearrangement links TRBV11-1 to TRBJ2-3; the match to TRBD2 covers 10 bases. Per the germline V gene, CDR1 is SGHAT and CDR2 is FQDESV (reference sequence). The CDR3 sequence is 20 residues long. The junction had 15 bases not matched to a gene; V was cut back by 2 bases and J by 1 base. The CDR3 bases are TGTGCCAGCAGCTTAACTCCCAGCGGGAGGGGGAGTTCCGGCACAGATACGCAGTATTTT. Encoded protein: CASSLTPSGRGSSGTDTQYF.

A note on this clonotype: A much larger clone lies a single base off, so this may be a read error. The rearrangement uses TRBV5-1 and TRBJ2-7; D not certain. The CDR3 is made up of 13 amino acids. Germline V gene lookup returns CDR1 SGHRS and CDR2 YFSETQ. Trimming took 0 bases from V and 0 from J, leaving 4 bases between them. CDR3 residues: CASSLDASYEQYF. The CDR3 region has the DNA TGCGCCAGCAGCTTGGACGCCTCCTACGAGCAGTACTTC.

The DNA of the CDR3 is TGTGCCAGCAGCTTGACAGGGGACTCGAACACTGAAGCTTTCTTT. It is translated as CASSLTGDSNTEAFF. V and J are TRBV7-2 and TRBJ1-1; 8 nucleotides line up with TRBD1. This CDR3 region has 15 residues. From germline, CDR1 is SGHTA and CDR2 FQGNSA. V gave up 3 bases and J gave up 1 base; unmatched junction bases: 4.

The table lists this clonotype with a few counts. The rearrangement links TRBV12-3 or TRBV12-4 to TRBJ2-2; a weak D match, TRBD2 (6 bases). Trimming cost V 6 bases and J 7 bases, with 15 bases left between them. The CDR3 covers 14 residues. CDR3 bases: TGTGCCAGCAGCTCCCGGGAGAGGCACGGGGAGCTGTTTTTT. This codes for CASSSRERHGELFF.

V usage is TRBV5-1 and J usage is TRBJ2-2; perhaps TRBD1 as D (5 bases). This CDR3 contains 15 residues. V was cut by 0 bases and J by 1 base, with 7 bases left in between. In germline, CDR1 is SGHRS, CDR2 YFSETQ. The CDR3 sequence is CASSLVTENTGELFF. In nucleotides, the CDR3 is TGCGCCAGCAGCTTGGTGACAGAGAACACCGGGGAGCTGTTTTTT.

This chain connects TRBV5-1 to TRBJ2-1; 8 nucleotides agree with TRBD2. The CDR3 runs 16 residues. Germline assignment: CDR1 SGHRS and CDR2 YFSETQ. V lost 1 base, J lost 9 bases, and 12 bases stayed unmatched. CDR3 sequence reads: CASSLPKQGLASEQFF. For the CDR3, the DNA is TGCGCCAGCAGCTTGCCGAAACAAGGACTAGCAAGTGAGCAGTTCTTC. The whole variable domain, filled in from reference TRBV5-1 and TRBJ2-1, reads KAGVTQTPRYLIKTRGQQVTLSCSPISGHRSVSWYQQTPGQGLQFLFEYFSETQRNKGNFPGRFSGRQFSNSRSEMNVSTLELGDSALYLCASSLPKQGLASEQFFGPGTRLTVL.

This clonotype has a handful of counts. The CDR3: CASSLQSTSGRAELAKNIQYF. The CDR3 DNA reads TGTGCCAGCAGCCTTCAATCGACTAGCGGGAGGGCCGAGTTGGCCAAAAACATTCAGTACTTC. The chain carries TRBV7-9 and TRBJ2-4, with 14 nucleotides matching TRBD2. Germline values: CDR1 SEHNR, CDR2 FQNEAQ (reference sequence). This CDR3 region has 21 residues. J lost 1 base, V lost 5 bases, and 16 bases had no gene match.

This clonotype was seen many times. This chain connects TRBV12-3 or TRBV12-4 to TRBJ1-1; D is unclear. This CDR3 contains 12 residues. Trimming cost V 2 bases and J 4 bases, with 5 bases left between them. CDR3 in DNA: TGTGCCAGCAGTTTAACGGGCACTGAAGCTTTCTTT. It encodes CASSLTGTEAFF.

The CDR3 here is CASSLRTGFYEQYF. As DNA, the CDR3 is TGCGCCAGCAGCCTCCGGACGGGTTTCTACGAGCAGTACTTC. The rearrangement links TRBV5-1 to TRBJ2-7; D not certain. This CDR3 region has 14 residues. Trimming shortened V by 4 bases and J by 3 bases, and 14 bases separated the two germline ends. The germline V gene encodes CDR1 SGHRS and CDR2 YFSETQ.

The V gene is TRBV29-1, the J gene TRBJ2-7, with 11 bases matching TRBD1. V lost 7 bases and J lost 6; bases outside the gene matches: 5. The germline CDR1 and CDR2 sequences are SQVTM and ANQGSEA. CDR3 size: 12 residues. The CDR3 sequence: CSGGTGGSEQYF. CDR3 in DNA: TGCAGCGGTGGGACAGGGGGTTCCGAGCAGTACTTC.